Presented here are 9 T cell receptor beta chains from one specimen sequenced in a study of CD8+ T cells in alopecia areata. RNA extraction and reverse transcription yielded cDNA as sequencing template. Assay: immunoSEQ multiplex PCR; the TCRdb copy retains only in-frame clones and omits some. The table has 110,000 to 150,000 clones, roughly 61% seen once; the top ten hold about 6.8%. This sample comprised CD4+ T cells sorted from blood, obtained at week 0. All receptors come from a human donor with alopecia areata.

The genes are TRBV7-2 and TRBJ2-5, with D possibly called TRBD1 or TRBD2 (5 bases each). CDR3 length: 14 residues. Trimming removed 3 bases from V and 2 bases from J, with 10 bases in between. The germline V gene encodes CDR1 SGHTA and CDR2 FQGNSA. The CDR3 DNA follows: TGTGCCAGCAGCTTCCCGGGACGTCAAGAGACCCAGTACTTC. Its translation: CASSFPGRQETQYF.

The chain joins TRBV4-1 to TRBJ2-7; a weak D match, TRBD2 (6 bases). The germline V gene encodes CDR1 MGHRA and CDR2 YSYEKL. CDR3 length: 15 amino acids. Between the trimmed V and J ends, which lost 3 bases and 2 bases, there was a span of 14 bases. The CDR3 DNA reads TGCGCCAGCAGCCAGGCCGGGACTCGAACCTACGAGCAGTACTTC. Its protein is CASSQAGTRTYEQYF.

V gene TRBV30 combines with J gene TRBJ2-2; D is ambiguous. The germline V and J ends were trimmed by 1 base and 8 bases, with 5 bases remaining between them. CDR1 and CDR2 (germline): GTSNPN, SVGIG (reference sequence). The CDR3 extends over 11 amino acids. The CDR3 spells CAWSASGELFF. The DNA for the CDR3 is TGTGCCTGGAGTGCCTCGGGGGAGCTGTTTTTT.

V gene TRBV29-1 combines with J gene TRBJ2-7, with a weak D call TRBD1 (6 bases). V lost 6 bases and J 6 bases, leaving 15 bases between the germline ends. Germline V gives CDR1 SQVTM, CDR2 ANQGSEA. The CDR3 is 12 residues long. The CDR3 sequence: CSVGDTQREQYF. CDR3 nucleotides: TGCAGCGTCGGGGACACCCAACGCGAGCAGTACTTC.

On this clone itself: Other DNA sequences within the sample encode an identical CDR3. The gene calls are TRBV29-1 and TRBJ2-3; D is unresolved. The CDR3 has 11 residues. In germline, CDR1 is SQVTM, CDR2 ANQGSEA. Trimming removed 3 bases at V and 4 bases at J, with 5 bases between. This chain's CDR3 is CSVERSDTQYF. DNA of the CDR3: TGCAGCGTTGAGAGGTCAGATACGCAGTATTTT.

The CDR3 loop is CASSQVTFGDRVYF. The DNA of the CDR3 is TGCGCCAGCAGCCAAGTCACCTTTGGGGACAGGGTGTACTTC. This sequence joins TRBV4-3 and TRBJ2-4; TRBD1 aligns across 9 bases. CDR1 LGHNA and CDR2 YSLEER come from the germline V gene. CDR3 length equals 14 residues. The J segment lost 15 bases and the V segment lost 1 base, leaving 10 bases of the junction unmatched.

The chain combines TRBV5-1 with TRBJ2-5; D is uncertain. CDR3 length: 13 residues. The V gene's germline CDR1 is SGHRS and CDR2 YFSETQ. Trimming took off 6 bases at V and 1 base at J, with 10 bases between the two ends. The CDR3 loop reads CASTSSFQETQYF. In DNA, the CDR3 is TGCGCCAGCACCTCGTCATTCCAAGAGACCCAGTACTTC.

This clone appeared a few times. The V and J genes are TRBV19 and TRBJ1-5; D is perhaps TRBD1 (6 bases). The CDR3 spans 15 residues. CDR1 LNHDA and CDR2 SQIVND come from the germline V gene (reference sequence). The ends were cut back, 0 bases at V and 4 bases at J, with 10 bases in the middle. The CDR3 protein is CASSIDRGVNQPQHF. The CDR3 DNA is TGTGCCAGTAGTATAGACAGGGGTGTTAATCAGCCCCAGCATTTT.

In this sample, this clone turned up once. This chain joins TRBV30 and TRBJ2-5; TRBD2 matches 7 bases. The CDR3 spans 14 residues. The trim removed 2 bases at V and 2 bases at J, leaving 5 bases unmatched. Germline CDR1 is GTSNPN and CDR2 is SVGIG (reference sequence). CDR3 region: CAWSPGGPQETQYF. The CDR3 DNA reads as TGTGCCTGGAGTCCGGGGGGACCTCAAGAGACCCAGTACTTC.